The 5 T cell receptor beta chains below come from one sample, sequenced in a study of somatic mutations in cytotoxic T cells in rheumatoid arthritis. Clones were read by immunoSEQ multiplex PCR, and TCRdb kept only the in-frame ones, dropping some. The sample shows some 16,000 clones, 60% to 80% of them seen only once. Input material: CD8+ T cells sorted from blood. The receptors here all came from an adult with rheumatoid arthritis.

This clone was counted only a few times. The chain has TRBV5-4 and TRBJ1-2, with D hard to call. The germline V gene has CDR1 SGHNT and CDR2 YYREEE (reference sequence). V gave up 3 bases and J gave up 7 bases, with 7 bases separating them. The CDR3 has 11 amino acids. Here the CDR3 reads CASSWVGGYTF. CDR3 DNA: TGTGCCAGCAGCTGGGTGGGTGGCTACACCTTC.

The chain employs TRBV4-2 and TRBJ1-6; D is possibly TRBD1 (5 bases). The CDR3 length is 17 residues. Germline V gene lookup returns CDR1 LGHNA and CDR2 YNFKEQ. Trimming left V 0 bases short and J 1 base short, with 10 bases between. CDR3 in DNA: TGTGCCAGCAGCCAAGAGGGGGTTTTGTCCTATAATTCACCCCTCCACTTT. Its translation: CASSQEGVLSYNSPLHF.

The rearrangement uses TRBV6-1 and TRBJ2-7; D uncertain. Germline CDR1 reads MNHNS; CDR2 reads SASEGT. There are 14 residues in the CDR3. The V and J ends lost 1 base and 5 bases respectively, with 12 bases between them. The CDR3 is CASSEGTGMDEQYV. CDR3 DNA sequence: TGTGCCAGCAGTGAAGGGACGGGCATGGACGAGCAGTACGTC.

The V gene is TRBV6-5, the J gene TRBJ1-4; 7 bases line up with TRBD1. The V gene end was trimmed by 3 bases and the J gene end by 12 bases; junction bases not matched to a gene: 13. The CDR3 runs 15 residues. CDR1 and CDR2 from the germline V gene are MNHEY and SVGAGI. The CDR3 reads CASSYQVLGGGELFF. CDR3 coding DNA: TGTGCCAGCAGTTATCAGGTCCTAGGGGGCGGCGAACTGTTTTTT.

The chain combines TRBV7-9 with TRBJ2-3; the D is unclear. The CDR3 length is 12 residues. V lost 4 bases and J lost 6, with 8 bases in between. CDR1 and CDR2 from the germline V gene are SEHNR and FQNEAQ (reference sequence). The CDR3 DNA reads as TGTGCCAGCAGCTCCCCCGGGGATACGCAGTATTTT. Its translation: CASSSPGDTQYF. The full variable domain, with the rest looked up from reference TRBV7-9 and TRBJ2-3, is DTGVSQNPRHKITKRGQNVTFRCDPISEHNRLYWYRQTLGQGPEFLTYFQNEAQLEKSRLLSDRFSAERPKGSFSTLEIQRTEQGDSAMYLCASSSPGDTQYFGPGTRLTVL.